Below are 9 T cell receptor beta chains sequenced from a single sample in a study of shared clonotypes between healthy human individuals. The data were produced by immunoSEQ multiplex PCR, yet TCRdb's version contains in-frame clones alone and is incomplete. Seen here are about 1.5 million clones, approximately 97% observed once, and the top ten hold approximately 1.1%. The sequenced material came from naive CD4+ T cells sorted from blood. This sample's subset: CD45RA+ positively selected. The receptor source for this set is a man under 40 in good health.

The CDR3 here is CASKRTGSNEQFF. The CDR3, as DNA: TGTGCCAGTAAACGGACAGGGAGCAATGAGCAGTTCTTC. The gene calls are TRBV19 and TRBJ2-1; 8 bases match TRBD1. The V and J ends lost 7 bases and 6 bases, in that order; junction bases with no gene match: 5. The CDR3 consists of 13 residues. Germline-derived CDR1 and CDR2 are LNHDA and SQIVND (reference sequence).

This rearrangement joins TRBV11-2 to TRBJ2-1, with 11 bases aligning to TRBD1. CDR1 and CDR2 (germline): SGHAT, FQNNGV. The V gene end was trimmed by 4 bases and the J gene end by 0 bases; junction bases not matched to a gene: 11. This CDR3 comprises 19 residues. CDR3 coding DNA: TGTGCCAGCAGCTCCAAAGGACAGGGGGCTGTGCACTCCTACAATGAGCAGTTCTTC. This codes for CASSSKGQGAVHSYNEQFF.

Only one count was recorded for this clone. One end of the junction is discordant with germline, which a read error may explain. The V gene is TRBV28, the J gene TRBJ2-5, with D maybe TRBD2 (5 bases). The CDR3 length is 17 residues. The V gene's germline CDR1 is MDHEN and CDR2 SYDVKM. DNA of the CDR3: TGTGCCAGCAGTTTATCCTTCGGTCGGGGATTACAAGAGATCCAGTACTTC. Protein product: CASSLSFGRGLQEIQYF.

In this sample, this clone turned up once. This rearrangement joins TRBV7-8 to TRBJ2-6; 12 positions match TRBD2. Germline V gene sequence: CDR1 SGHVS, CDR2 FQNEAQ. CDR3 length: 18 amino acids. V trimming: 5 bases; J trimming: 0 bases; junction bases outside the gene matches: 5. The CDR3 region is CASSSRTSGTSGANVLTF. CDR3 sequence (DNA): TGTGCCAGCAGCAGCAGGACTAGCGGGACCTCTGGGGCCAACGTCCTGACTTTC. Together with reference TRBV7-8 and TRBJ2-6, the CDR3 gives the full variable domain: GAGVSQSPRYKVAKRGQDVALRCDPISGHVSLFWYQQALGQGPEFLTYFQNEAQLDKSGLPSDRFFAERPEGSVSTLKIQRTQQEDSAVYLCASSSRTSGTSGANVLTFGAGSRLTVL.

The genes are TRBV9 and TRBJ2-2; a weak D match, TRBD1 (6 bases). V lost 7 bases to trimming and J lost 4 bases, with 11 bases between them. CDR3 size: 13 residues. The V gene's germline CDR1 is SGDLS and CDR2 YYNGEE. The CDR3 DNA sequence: TGTGCCAGCTTGGGGGCTAGCACCGGGGAGCTGTTTTTT. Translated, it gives CASLGASTGELFF.

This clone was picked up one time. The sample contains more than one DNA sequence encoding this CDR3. The CDR3 coding sequence is TGCGCCAGCAGCTTGGTTCCGGAAGAGACCCAGTACTTC. Translating gives CASSLVPEETQYF. This sequence joins TRBV5-1 and TRBJ2-5, with D unresolved. Trimming left V 0 bases short and J 3 bases short, with 6 bases between. Germline V CDR1 and CDR2: SGHRS, YFSETQ. This CDR3 is 13 amino acids long.

Written as DNA, the CDR3 is TGTGCCAGCTCCCACAGCGGGGGGGATGAAAAACTGTTTTTT. As protein: CASSHSGGDEKLFF. The chain joins TRBV18 to TRBJ1-4, with D possibly being TRBD1 (5 bases). The CDR3 has 14 amino acids. Germline assignment: CDR1 KGHSH and CDR2 LQKENI. V was shortened by 6 bases and J by 6 bases, with 14 bases between the two germline ends.

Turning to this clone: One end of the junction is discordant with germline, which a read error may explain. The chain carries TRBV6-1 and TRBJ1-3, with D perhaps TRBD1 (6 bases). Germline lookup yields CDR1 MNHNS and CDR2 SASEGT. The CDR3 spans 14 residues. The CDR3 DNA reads TGTGCCAGCAGGGGGGCCGGACCTGGGAACACCATATATTTT. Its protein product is CASRGAGPGNTIYF.

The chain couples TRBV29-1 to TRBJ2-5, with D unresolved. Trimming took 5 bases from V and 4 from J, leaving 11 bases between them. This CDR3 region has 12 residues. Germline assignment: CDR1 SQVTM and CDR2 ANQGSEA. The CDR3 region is CSVRLPPETQYF. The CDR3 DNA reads TGCAGCGTTAGGCTACCCCCAGAGACCCAGTACTTC.